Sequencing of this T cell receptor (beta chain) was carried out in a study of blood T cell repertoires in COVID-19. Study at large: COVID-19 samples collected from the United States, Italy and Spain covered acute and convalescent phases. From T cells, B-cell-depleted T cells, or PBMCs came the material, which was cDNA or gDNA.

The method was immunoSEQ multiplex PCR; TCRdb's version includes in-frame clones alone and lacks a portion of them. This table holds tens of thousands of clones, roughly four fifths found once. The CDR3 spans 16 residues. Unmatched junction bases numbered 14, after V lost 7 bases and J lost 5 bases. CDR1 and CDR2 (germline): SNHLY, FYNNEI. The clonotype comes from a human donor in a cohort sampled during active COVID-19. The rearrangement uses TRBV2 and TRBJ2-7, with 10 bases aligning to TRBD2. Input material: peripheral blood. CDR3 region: CASTAKVASGSNEQYF. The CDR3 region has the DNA TGTGCCAGCACCGCCAAGGTGGCTAGCGGGAGCAACGAGCAGTACTTC.